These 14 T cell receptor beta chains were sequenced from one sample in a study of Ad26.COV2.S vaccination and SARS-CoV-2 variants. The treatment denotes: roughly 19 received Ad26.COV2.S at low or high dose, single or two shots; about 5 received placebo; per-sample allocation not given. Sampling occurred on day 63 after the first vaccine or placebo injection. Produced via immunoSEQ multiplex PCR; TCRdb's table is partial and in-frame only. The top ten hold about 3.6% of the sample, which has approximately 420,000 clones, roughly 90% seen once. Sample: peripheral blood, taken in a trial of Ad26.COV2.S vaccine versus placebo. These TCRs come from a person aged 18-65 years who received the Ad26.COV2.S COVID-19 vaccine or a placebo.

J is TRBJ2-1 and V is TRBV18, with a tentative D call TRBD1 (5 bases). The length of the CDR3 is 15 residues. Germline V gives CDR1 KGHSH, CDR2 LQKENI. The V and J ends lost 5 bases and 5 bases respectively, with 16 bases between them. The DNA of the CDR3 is TGTGCCAGCTCAGACGGGCAGGGCTACAACAATGAGCAGTTCTTC. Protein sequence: CASSDGQGYNNEQFF.

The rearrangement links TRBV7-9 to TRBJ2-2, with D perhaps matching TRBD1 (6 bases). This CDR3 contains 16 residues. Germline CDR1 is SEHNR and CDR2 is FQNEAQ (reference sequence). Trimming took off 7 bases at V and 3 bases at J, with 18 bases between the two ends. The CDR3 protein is CASKGERTGHTGELFF. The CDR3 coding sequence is TGTGCCAGCAAAGGCGAAAGAACAGGGCACACCGGGGAGCTGTTTTTT.

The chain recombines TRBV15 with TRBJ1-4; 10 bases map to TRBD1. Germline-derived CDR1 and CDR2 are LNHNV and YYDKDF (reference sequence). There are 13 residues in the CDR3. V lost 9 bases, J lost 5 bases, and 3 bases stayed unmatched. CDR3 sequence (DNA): TGTGCCACTATGGACAGGGGGAATGAAAAACTGTTTTTT. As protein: CATMDRGNEKLFF.

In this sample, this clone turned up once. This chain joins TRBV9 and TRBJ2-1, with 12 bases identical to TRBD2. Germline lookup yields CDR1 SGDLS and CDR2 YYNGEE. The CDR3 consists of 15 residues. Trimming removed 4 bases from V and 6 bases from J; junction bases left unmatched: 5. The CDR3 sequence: CASSPRLAGVNEQFF. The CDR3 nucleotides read TGTGCCAGCAGCCCCCGACTAGCGGGGGTCAATGAGCAGTTCTTC.

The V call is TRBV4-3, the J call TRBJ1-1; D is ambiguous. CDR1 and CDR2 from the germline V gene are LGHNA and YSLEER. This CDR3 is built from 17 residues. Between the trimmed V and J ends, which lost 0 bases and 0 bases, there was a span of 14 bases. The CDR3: CASSQDQREPMNTEAFF. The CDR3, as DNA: TGCGCCAGCAGCCAAGATCAAAGGGAGCCTATGAACACTGAAGCTTTCTTT.

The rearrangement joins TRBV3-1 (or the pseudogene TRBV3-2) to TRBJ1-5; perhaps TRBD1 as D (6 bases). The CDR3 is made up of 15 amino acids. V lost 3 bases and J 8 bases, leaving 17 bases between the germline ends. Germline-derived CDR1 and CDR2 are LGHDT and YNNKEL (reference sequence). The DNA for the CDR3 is TGTGCCAGCAGCCACAGGGGTAGGGCTGGGGAGCCCCAGCATTTT. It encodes CASSHRGRAGEPQHF.

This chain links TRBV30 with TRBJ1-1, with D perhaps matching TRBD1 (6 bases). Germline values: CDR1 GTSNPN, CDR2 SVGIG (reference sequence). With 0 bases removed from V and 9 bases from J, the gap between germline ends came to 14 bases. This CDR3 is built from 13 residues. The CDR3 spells CAWSVKAGEKAFF. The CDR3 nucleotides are TGTGCCTGGAGTGTAAAGGCAGGGGAGAAAGCTTTCTTT.

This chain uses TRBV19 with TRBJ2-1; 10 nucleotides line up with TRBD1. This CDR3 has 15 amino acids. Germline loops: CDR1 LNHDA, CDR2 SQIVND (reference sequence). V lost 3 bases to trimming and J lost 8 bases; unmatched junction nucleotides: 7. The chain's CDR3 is CASSIRDRGRDEQFF. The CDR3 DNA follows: TGTGCCAGTAGTATCCGGGACAGGGGCCGAGATGAGCAGTTCTTC.

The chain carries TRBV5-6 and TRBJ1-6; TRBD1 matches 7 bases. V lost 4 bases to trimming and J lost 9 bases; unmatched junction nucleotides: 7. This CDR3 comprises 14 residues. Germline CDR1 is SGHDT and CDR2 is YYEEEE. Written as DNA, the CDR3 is TGTGCCAGCAGCCAGACAGGGCCGGGTTCACCCCTCCACTTT. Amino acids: CASSQTGPGSPLHF.

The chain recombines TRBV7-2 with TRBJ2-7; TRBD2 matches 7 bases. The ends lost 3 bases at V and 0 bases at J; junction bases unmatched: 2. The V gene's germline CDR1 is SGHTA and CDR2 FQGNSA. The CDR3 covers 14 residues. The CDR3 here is CASSFSSGSYEQYF. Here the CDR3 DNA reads TGTGCCAGCAGCTTTTCTAGCGGCTCCTACGAGCAGTACTTC.

For the CDR3, the DNA is TGTGCCAGCAGCCGCCACCGAGGACTAGCGGGGTCTCTTCAGGATGAGCAGTTCTTC. It translates to CASSRHRGLAGSLQDEQFF. J is TRBJ2-1 and V is TRBV7-9; TRBD2 agrees at 12 bases. The CDR3 consists of 19 residues. CDR1 and CDR2 from the germline V gene are SEHNR and FQNEAQ (reference sequence). The J segment lost 8 bases and the V segment lost 5 bases, leaving 19 bases of the junction unmatched.

CDR3 loop: CASKQGGGGELFF. CDR3 bases: TGTGCCAGCAAACAGGGAGGAGGCGGGGAGCTGTTTTTT. V and J are TRBV2 and TRBJ2-2; D is tentatively TRBD1 or TRBD2 (6 bases each). Per the germline V gene, CDR1 is SNHLY and CDR2 is FYNNEI. V lost 7 bases to trimming and J lost 7 bases, with 13 bases between them. The length of the CDR3 is 13 residues.

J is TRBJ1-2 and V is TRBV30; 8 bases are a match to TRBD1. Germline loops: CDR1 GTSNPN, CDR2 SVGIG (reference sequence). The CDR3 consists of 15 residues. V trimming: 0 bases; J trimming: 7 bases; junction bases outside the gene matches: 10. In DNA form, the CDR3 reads TGTGCCTGGAGTGTCGGAGGGCAGGGGGCGTCTGGCTACACCTTC. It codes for CAWSVGGQGASGYTF.

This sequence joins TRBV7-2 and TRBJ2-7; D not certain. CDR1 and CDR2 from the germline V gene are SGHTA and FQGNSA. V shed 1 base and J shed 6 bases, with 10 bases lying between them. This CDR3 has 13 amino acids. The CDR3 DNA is TGTGCCAGCAGCTTAGGTCCCGCCCCCGAGCAGTACTTC. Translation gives CASSLGPAPEQYF.